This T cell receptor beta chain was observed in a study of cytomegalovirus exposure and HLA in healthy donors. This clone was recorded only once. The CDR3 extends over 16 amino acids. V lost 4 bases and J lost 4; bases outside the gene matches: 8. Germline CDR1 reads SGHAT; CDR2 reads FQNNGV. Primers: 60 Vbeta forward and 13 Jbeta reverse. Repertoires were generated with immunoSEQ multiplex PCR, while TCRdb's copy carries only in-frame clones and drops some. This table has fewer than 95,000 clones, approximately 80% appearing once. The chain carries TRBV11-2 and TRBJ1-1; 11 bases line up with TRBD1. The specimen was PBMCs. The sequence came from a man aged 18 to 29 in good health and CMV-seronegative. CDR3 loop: CASSSSDRGPGTEAFF. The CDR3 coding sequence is TGTGCCAGCAGCTCCTCGGACAGGGGGCCAGGCACTGAAGCTTTCTTT.